This T cell receptor beta chain derives from a study of T cell repertoires in cytomegalovirus infection. On the study more broadly: From public TCR beta signatures came an indication of both CMV infection and matching HLA type. Study results and limitations: Based on cumulative public TCR beta family frequency, carriers of CMV plus the relevant HLA were identified. Ex vivo responses were dominated by HLA-C-restricted CMV-specific TCR beta clonotypes.

TCRdb processed the reads anew with MiXCR; each CDR3 protein has one entry. The table shows approximately 180,000 distinct CDR3 sequences, with approximately 19% occurring only once. About this clonotype: Antigen: not known.

CDR3 size: 15 residues. Germline CDR1 SGHNT, CDR2 YENEEA. With 4 bases clipped from V and 4 bases from J, the junction kept 6 bases outside the gene matches. The sequence was collected from a human donor in good health (CMV status not recorded). Some clones in this sample may be carry-over from other donors' samples. V usage is TRBV11-3 and J usage is TRBJ1-1; the match to TRBD1 covers 10 bases. Sequencing was done on a sample of PBMCs. DNA of the CDR3: TGTGCCAGCAGCTCGACAGGGGGCTCAGGCACTGAAGCTTTCTTT. This encodes CASSSTGGSGTEAFF.